This T cell receptor beta chain is from a study of blood T cells in healthy people across ages. A second PCR of 7 to 11 cycles used a sample-barcoded 5' primer and a J-beta primer mix. TCRdb passed the 5' RACE reads through MiXCR, listing each CDR3 protein once. The sample consists of 1.5 million or so distinct CDR3 sequences, about 43% of them appearing once. In germline, CDR1 is DFQATT, CDR2 SNEGSKA (reference sequence). The CDR3 extends over 16 amino acids. J lost 2 bases, V lost 0 bases, and 7 bases had no gene match. The material sequenced was blood. This TCR was sampled from a woman aged 18-30 years in good health. The rearrangement uses TRBV20-1 and TRBJ2-7, with 10 bases that match TRBD1. The CDR3 sequence is CSARDQRQGATYEQYF. CDR3 DNA: TGCAGTGCTAGAGATCAACGACAGGGGGCCACCTACGAGCAGTACTTC.